These 4 T cell receptor beta chains share one sample of origin, sequenced in a study of blood T cell repertoires in COVID-19. The assay was immunoSEQ multiplex PCR, and TCRdb's table has in-frame clones only and misses some. The sample lists roughly 100,000 clones; roughly 80% were seen once. Sequences were obtained from peripheral blood. Receptor source: an elderly woman with acute or convalescent COVID-19.

V usage is TRBV5-4 and J usage is TRBJ1-1; a possible D gene is TRBD1 (5 bases). Germline loops: CDR1 SGHNT, CDR2 YYREEE (reference sequence). The V end was cut by 4 bases, the J end by 0 bases, with 16 bases between. The CDR3 extends over 16 amino acids. Here the CDR3 reads CASSRDSILVNTEAFF. The CDR3 nucleotides read TGTGCCAGCAGCCGTGACAGTATCCTAGTGAACACTGAAGCTTTCTTT.

The chain recombines TRBV24-1 with TRBJ2-3; 13 positions agree with TRBD2. The ends lost 5 bases at V and 4 bases at J; junction bases unmatched: 8. This CDR3 is 17 amino acids long. Germline V CDR1 and CDR2: KGHDR, SFDVKD. The CDR3 nucleotides read TGTGCCACCAGTGGCGGACCCACTAGCGGGAGGGCAGATACGCAGTATTTT. It is translated as CATSGGPTSGRADTQYF.

This clone was seen only once. The rearrangement links TRBV27 to TRBJ1-2; the match to TRBD1 covers 7 bases. The CDR3 is made up of 15 amino acids. Germline CDR1 is MNHEY and CDR2 is SMNVEV (reference sequence). The ends lost 6 bases at V and 4 bases at J; junction bases unmatched: 11. The chain's CDR3 is CASSPGTELSYGYTF. The CDR3 nucleotides read TGTGCCAGCAGCCCGGGGACAGAACTTAGCTATGGCTACACCTTC.

The rearrangement uses TRBV12-3 or TRBV12-4 and TRBJ2-3; no clear D gene. The CDR3 runs 13 residues. V was shortened by 8 bases and J by 0 bases, with 9 bases between the two germline ends. CDR3 loop: CASARGSTDTQYF. Written as DNA, the CDR3 is TGTGCCAGCGCAAGAGGCAGCACAGATACGCAGTATTTT.